These 16 T cell receptor beta chains originate from one sample sequenced in a study of T-cell reconstitution after alpha-beta-depleted transplantation in children. Study observations and caveats: One year after transplant, T-cell counts and diversity came mostly from newly produced T cells.

These TCRs' antigens remain unknown. The authors prepared the TCRbeta library with unique molecular identifiers. In TCRdb, the PCR reads were re-called with MiXCR into one record per CDR3 protein. The table includes about 300,000 distinct CDR3 sequences, 7.5% to 9% detected once. Sample: peripheral blood, taken 360 days after TCRalphabeta/CD19-depleted stem cell transplant. These receptors were collected from a female patient aged 2-10 years who had a stem cell transplant for Fanconi anemia, so the T cells may come from the graft donor.

This clonotype has a handful of counts. A much bigger clone sits one base away, suggesting this may be a read error. The chain recombines TRBV11-2 with TRBJ2-7; 9 bases line up with TRBD1. The germline V gene has CDR1 SGHAT and CDR2 FQNNGV. This CDR3 has 14 amino acids. The junction had 1 base not matched to a gene; V was cut back by 1 base and J by 3 bases. In nucleotides, the CDR3 is TGTGCCAGCAGCTTAGCGACAGGGGGCTACGAGCAGTACTTC. Translated, it gives CASSLATGGYEQYF.

This clonotype has more than one count but fewer than ten. This chain uses TRBV6-2 or TRBV6-3 with TRBJ2-6; the D gene is possibly TRBD1 (6 bases). With 3 bases removed from V and 15 bases from J, the gap between germline ends came to 15 bases. The germline V gene has CDR1 MNHEY and CDR2 SVGEGT. CDR3 length: 13 residues. CDR3 nucleotide sequence: TGTGCCAGCAGTTATACGCTACAGGGAGCCCTGACTTTC. Translating it yields CASSYTLQGALTF.

This clonotype has ten or more counts. The chain is built from TRBV12-3 or TRBV12-4 and TRBJ2-1; no reliable D call. V was cut by 1 base and J by 7 bases, with 11 bases left in between. This CDR3 has 14 residues. In nucleotides, the CDR3 is TGTGCCAGCAGTTTAGGGCCAACGAGGAATGAGCAGTTCTTC. Amino acids: CASSLGPTRNEQFF.

This clonotype has at least ten counts. V and J are TRBV29-1 and TRBJ2-7; D may be TRBD1 (6 bases). The germline V gene encodes CDR1 SQVTM and CDR2 ANQGSEA. V lost 4 bases and J lost 0, with 7 bases in between. This CDR3 spans 12 amino acids. The CDR3 loop reads CSVGDNSYEQYF. The DNA of the CDR3 is TGCAGCGTTGGGGACAACTCCTACGAGCAGTACTTC.

This chain links TRBV7-3 with TRBJ2-1, with 9 positions matching TRBD2. The CDR3 loop spans 17 amino acids. The trim removed 5 bases at V and 0 bases at J, leaving 8 bases unmatched. Per the germline V gene, CDR1 is SGHTA and CDR2 is FQGTGA. CDR3 protein: CASSNSGGAGSYNEQFF. The CDR3 DNA reads as TGTGCCAGCAGCAATAGCGGGGGTGCCGGCTCCTACAATGAGCAGTTCTTC.

In its sample, this clonotype was seen many times. The V call is TRBV20-1, the J call TRBJ2-3, with 10 bases identical to TRBD2. The length of the CDR3 is 17 residues. Germline V gene lookup returns CDR1 DFQATT and CDR2 SNEGSKA (reference sequence). J gave up 0 bases and V 6 bases, and 12 bases lay outside the gene matches. The DNA for the CDR3 is TGCAGTGCGGACCTAGCGGGGGCCGGCCGTAGCACAGATACGCAGTATTTT. Amino acid sequence: CSADLAGAGRSTDTQYF.

This clonotype was seen ten or more times. V gene TRBV7-9 combines with J gene TRBJ2-7, with D perhaps matching TRBD1 (5 bases). Per germline, CDR1 SEHNR and CDR2 FQNEAQ (reference sequence). CDR3 size: 15 residues. Trimming took off 4 bases at V and 3 bases at J, with 16 bases between the two ends. CDR3 sequence (DNA): TGTGCCAGCAGCTCTCCGGACATGGGTCTCTACGAGCAGTACGTC. Its translation is CASSSPDMGLYEQYV.

This clonotype was seen only a few times. The chain carries TRBV7-9 and TRBJ2-7, with 10 bases fitting TRBD1. The CDR3 covers 17 residues. J lost 2 bases, V lost 5 bases, and 12 bases had no gene match. Germline-derived CDR1 and CDR2 are SEHNR and FQNEAQ (reference sequence). The CDR3 DNA reads TGTGCCAGCAGCCCGGGACAGGGGAGGGGACGAACCTACGAGCAGTACTTC. Its protein is CASSPGQGRGRTYEQYF.

The sample holds many counts of this clonotype. The rearrangement joins TRBV20-1 to TRBJ2-3; D unclear. The CDR3 has 14 residues. The V end was cut by 4 bases, the J end by 0 bases, with 11 bases between. Per germline, CDR1 DFQATT and CDR2 SNEGSKA (reference sequence). CDR3 nucleotide sequence: TGCAGTGCTACAAAGGGATATAGCACAGATACGCAGTATTTT. This encodes CSATKGYSTDTQYF.

Many counts were recorded for this clonotype. This chain joins TRBV29-1 and TRBJ1-3; unclear D gene. From germline, CDR1 is SQVTM and CDR2 ANQGSEA. The ends were cut back, 7 bases at V and 0 bases at J, with 7 bases in the middle. The CDR3 totals 12 residues. The CDR3 region has the DNA TGCAGCGCCGGGAACTCTGGAAACACCATATATTTT. Its protein product is CSAGNSGNTIYF.

This clonotype was observed at least ten times. V gene TRBV12-3 or TRBV12-4 combines with J gene TRBJ1-5; TRBD1 agrees at 7 bases. The CDR3 runs to 14 residues. Trimming cost V 4 bases and J 6 bases; bases outside gene matches: 6. Written as DNA, the CDR3 is TGTGCCAGCAGTTCGACAGGGATTCGTCAGCCCCAGCATTTT. Translating it yields CASSSTGIRQPQHF.

V is TRBV12-5 and J is TRBJ1-1; 7 positions match TRBD1. Trimming removed 6 bases from V and 5 bases from J; junction bases left unmatched: 6. This CDR3 has 13 residues. Germline V gene sequence: CDR1 LGHNT, CDR2 FRNRAP. Here the CDR3 reads CASGLTGYTEAFF. CDR3 in DNA: TGTGCTAGTGGCCTGACAGGGTATACTGAAGCTTTCTTT.

This clonotype was seen at least ten times. The chain recombines TRBV4-3 with TRBJ2-2; possibly TRBD2 for D (7 bases). This CDR3 has 18 residues. With 4 bases removed from V and 7 bases from J, the gap between germline ends came to 25 bases. The V gene's germline CDR1 is LGHNA and CDR2 YSLEER. The CDR3 region is CASSRNMLGGGVSGELFF. In nucleotides, the CDR3 is TGCGCCAGCAGCCGAAATATGTTGGGGGGGGGCGTGAGCGGGGAGCTGTTTTTT.

This clonotype was seen repeatedly, ten times or more. The chain carries TRBV7-3 and TRBJ2-1, with 10 positions matching TRBD2. There are 14 residues in the CDR3. V lost 3 bases to trimming and J lost 6 bases; unmatched junction nucleotides: 2. The germline V gene encodes CDR1 SGHTA and CDR2 FQGTGA. The CDR3 sequence is CASSFSGGSNEQFF. CDR3 coding DNA: TGTGCCAGCAGCTTTAGCGGGGGGAGCAATGAGCAGTTCTTC.

The table lists this clonotype with many counts. The genes are TRBV12-3 or TRBV12-4 and TRBJ1-5; D possibly corresponds to TRBD1 (6 bases). With 4 bases removed from V and 3 bases from J, the gap between germline ends came to 10 bases. The CDR3 length is 14 residues. For the CDR3, the DNA is TGTGCCAGCAGTTGGGCAGGGGCCAATCAGCCCCAGCATTTT. Translated, it gives CASSWAGANQPQHF.

This clonotype was seen only a few times. This sequence joins TRBV27 and TRBJ2-2; D gene uncertain. This CDR3 is built from 13 residues. Trimming stripped 7 bases from V and 3 bases from J, with 9 bases between. CDR1 and CDR2 (germline): MNHEY, SMNVEV (reference sequence). CDR3 protein: CASTAHYTGELFF. CDR3 nucleotides: TGTGCCAGCACTGCCCATTACACCGGGGAGCTGTTTTTT.